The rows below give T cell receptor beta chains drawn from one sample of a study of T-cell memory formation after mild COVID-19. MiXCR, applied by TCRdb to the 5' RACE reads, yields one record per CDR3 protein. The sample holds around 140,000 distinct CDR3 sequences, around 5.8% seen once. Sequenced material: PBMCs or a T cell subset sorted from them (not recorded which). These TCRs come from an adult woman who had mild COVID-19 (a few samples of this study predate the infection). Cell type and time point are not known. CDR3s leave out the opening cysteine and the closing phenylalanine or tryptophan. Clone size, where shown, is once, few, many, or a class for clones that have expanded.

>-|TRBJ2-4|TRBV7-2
ASQPGIAKNIQY
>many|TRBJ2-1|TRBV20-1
SARDLIHDLDEQF
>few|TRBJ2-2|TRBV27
ASSFGGPGTGELF
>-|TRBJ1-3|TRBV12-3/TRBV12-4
ASRGTNSGNTIY
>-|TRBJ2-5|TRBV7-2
ASSLALSGATNQETQY
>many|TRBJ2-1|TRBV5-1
ASSSGGLTNEQF
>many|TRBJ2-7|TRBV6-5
ASSSPGQGTYEQY
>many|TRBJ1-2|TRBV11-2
ASSLEAGDYGYT
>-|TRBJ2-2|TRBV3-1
ASSPIRSGRYTGELF
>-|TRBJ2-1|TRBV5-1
ASRLMSGSSYNEQF
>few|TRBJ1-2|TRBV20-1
SASVNGAGAEGYT
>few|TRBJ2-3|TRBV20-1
SARESGGARLVQY
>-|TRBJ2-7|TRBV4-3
ASSQVQGHYEQY
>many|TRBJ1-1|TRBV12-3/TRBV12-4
ASSPGPPAGAF
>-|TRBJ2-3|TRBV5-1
ASSLMTANTDTQY
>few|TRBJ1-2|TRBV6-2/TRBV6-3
ASSPIIARTGGYGYT
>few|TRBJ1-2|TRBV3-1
ASSPPARGYGYT
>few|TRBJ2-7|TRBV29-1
SAERDYEQY
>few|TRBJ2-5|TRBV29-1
SVGVAGGPETQY
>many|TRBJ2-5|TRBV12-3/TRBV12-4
ASSPADRAFQETQY
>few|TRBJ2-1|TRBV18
ASSPARPPASEQF